The entry that follows covers one T cell receptor beta chain sequence. Antigen: not known. The final CDR3 position lacks the conserved phenylalanine or tryptophan, pointing to a likely read error. The CDR3 is 15 amino acids. Germline CDR1 is MRHNA and CDR2 is SNTAGT. V lost 0 bases, J lost 4 bases, and 0 bases stayed unmatched. This entry is derived from a study of cytomegalovirus exposure and HLA in healthy donors. With 60 Vbeta and 13 Jbeta primers, the PCR was carried out. Assay used: immunoSEQ multiplex PCR; TCRdb lists only in-frame clones, some missing. The table records about 73,000 clones, 67% of them present only once. The study's findings and limits: Most TCR sequences were seen very rarely across donors, but some public TCRs occurred in many. Highest at DRB1 and lowest at HLA-C, TCR association rates differed among HLA loci in a later analysis.

The receptor's source is a woman aged 45-65 years in good health and CMV-seropositive. The gene calls are TRBV6-4 and TRBJ2-2; TRBD2 matches at 9 bases. The sequenced sample was PBMCs. The CDR3 sequence is CASSDSSGGTGELFS. Written as DNA, the CDR3 is TGTGCCAGCAGTGACTCTAGCGGGGGCACCGGGGAGCTGTTTTCT.